The rows below give T cell receptor beta chains drawn from one sample of a study of Ad26.COV2.S vaccination and SARS-CoV-2 variants. Profiling relied on immunoSEQ multiplex PCR, and the TCRdb table lists in-frame clones only, not all of them. The table includes 500,000 or so clones, around 85% detected once. The sequencing used peripheral blood, collected in a trial of Ad26.COV2.S vaccine versus placebo. Receptor source: a person between 18 and 65 years old who received the Ad26.COV2.S COVID-19 vaccine or a placebo. CDR3s include the opening cysteine and the closing phenylalanine or tryptophan. Fields, in order: CDR3 length, clone size, V gene, J gene, D gene, CDR3 protein, CDR3 DNA. The D gene is left open where the match is weak. A row's size may be missing; if present it is once, few, many or a size class.

15,once,TRBV4-1,TRBJ2-7,TRBD2,CASSQESGSLYEQYF,TGCGCCAGCAGCCAAGAAAGCGGGAGTCTCTACGAGCAGTACTTC
13,.,TRBV2,TRBJ2-7,TRBD1,CASSRDRGPEQYF,TGTGCCAGCAGCCGGGACAGGGGGCCTGAGCAGTACTTC
15,.,TRBV5-6,TRBJ2-7,TRBD2,CASSVAGGAFYEQYF,TGTGCCAGCAGCGTAGCGGGAGGGGCATTCTACGAGCAGTACTTC
16,.,TRBV14,TRBJ2-2,TRBD2,CASSIGLAGITGELFF,TGTGCCAGCAGCATCGGACTAGCGGGAATCACCGGGGAGCTGTTTTTT
12,.,TRBV3-1/TRBV3-2,TRBJ1-4,.,CASSQGGGKLFF,TGTGCCAGCAGCCAGGGGGGGGGAAAACTGTTTTTT
16,few,TRBV5-6,TRBJ2-3,.,CASTLTPGWQADTQYF,TGTGCCAGCACCCTTACCCCAGGGTGGCAAGCAGATACGCAGTATTTT
16,.,TRBV23-1,TRBJ2-1,.,CASSHPAPPSYNEQFF,TGCGCCAGCAGTCACCCCGCCCCGCCTTCCTACAATGAGCAGTTCTTC
15,few,TRBV15,TRBJ2-3,.,CATSREGANSDTQYF,TGTGCCACCAGCAGAGAAGGGGCCAATTCAGATACGCAGTATTTT
16,.,TRBV5-4,TRBJ2-3,TRBD1,CASSSGQGSGPDTQYF,TGTGCCAGCAGCTCTGGACAGGGAAGCGGCCCAGATACGCAGTATTTT
15,.,TRBV6-1,TRBJ2-3,.,CASSEWTASTDTQYF,TGTGCCAGCAGTGAATGGACAGCGAGCACAGATACGCAGTATTTT
13,.,TRBV9,TRBJ2-1,.,CASSVTPNNEQFF,TGTGCCAGCAGCGTAACCCCTAACAATGAGCAGTTCTTC
15,.,TRBV7-2,TRBJ1-6,TRBD1,CASSLGWDRNSPLHF,TGTGCCAGCAGCTTAGGGTGGGACAGAAATTCACCCCTCCACTTT
13,.,TRBV12-3/TRBV12-4,TRBJ2-7,.,CASSFDQQSWQYF,TGTGCCAGCAGTTTTGATCAGCAGTCGTGGCAGTACTTC
13,.,TRBV27,TRBJ2-6,.,CASLYSGANVLTF,TGTGCCAGCCTATACTCTGGGGCCAACGTCCTGACTTTC
11,.,TRBV27,TRBJ1-2,TRBD1,CASQGAGGYTF,TGTGCCAGCCAGGGGGCGGGTGGCTACACCTTC
14,.,TRBV2,TRBJ1-2,TRBD1,CASSAKDRGLGYTF,TGTGCCAGCAGTGCAAAGGACAGGGGGCTCGGCTACACCTTC
18,.,TRBV4-2,TRBJ2-3,TRBD2,CASSQGTVGRGGTDTQYF,TGTGCCAGCAGCCAAGGCACGGTCGGGAGGGGGGGGACAGATACGCAGTATTTT
11,.,TRBV6-5,TRBJ2-5,.,CASGLFGTQYF,TGTGCCAGCGGCCTATTTGGGACCCAGTACTTC
17,.,TRBV15,TRBJ1-4,.,CATSRDISKLADEKLFF,TGTGCCACCAGCAGAGACATTTCAAAACTGGCGGATGAAAAACTGTTTTTT
15,.,TRBV11-1,TRBJ2-3,.,CASNPRDGPTDTQYF,TGTGCCAGCAACCCCCGGGACGGTCCCACAGATACGCAGTATTTT
14,few,TRBV27,TRBJ1-6,.,CASTPRGSASPLHF,TGTGCCAGCACCCCACGGGGCTCAGCTTCACCCCTCCACTTT
14,.,TRBV28,TRBJ1-2,.,CASRPVWGFYGYTF,TGTGCCAGCAGGCCCGTGTGGGGTTTCTATGGCTACACCTTC
11,.,TRBV5-6,TRBJ2-7,.,CASSYRYEQYF,TGTGCCAGCAGCTACCGCTACGAGCAGTACTTC
15,.,TRBV19,TRBJ2-3,TRBD2,CASKRTSGLTDTQYF,TGTGCCAGTAAGCGGACTAGCGGCCTCACAGATACGCAGTATTTT
16,once,TRBV10-3,TRBJ1-3,.,CAIRGHSGGVGNTIYF,TGTGCCATCAGGGGTCATTCTGGGGGAGTCGGAAACACCATATATTTT
17,.,TRBV3-1/TRBV3-2,TRBJ2-4,.,CASSQGGVTLAKNIQYF,TGTGCCAGCAGCCAAGGAGGGGTGACTTTAGCCAAAAACATTCAGTACTTC
16,.,TRBV5-1,TRBJ2-1,TRBD2,CASSLEGLATRNEQFF,TGCGCCAGCAGCTTGGAGGGACTAGCCACTAGGAATGAGCAGTTCTTC
15,.,TRBV28,TRBJ1-6,.,CASSFKGAYNSPLHF,TGTGCCAGCAGTTTTAAGGGGGCCTATAATTCACCCCTCCACTTT
15,.,TRBV7-9,TRBJ2-3,TRBD2,CASSPPRREGDTQYF,TGTGCCAGCAGCCCCCCCCGGCGGGAGGGCGATACGCAGTATTTT
13,.,TRBV7-6,TRBJ2-3,.,CASSLIRAGKQYF,TGTGCCAGCAGCTTAATTAGGGCAGGGAAGCAGTATTTT
13,.,TRBV5-1,TRBJ1-4,.,CASSQGANEKLFF,TGCGCCAGCTCCCAGGGCGCGAATGAAAAACTGTTTTTT
13,.,TRBV30,TRBJ2-1,.,CAWSLSWDNEQFF,TGTGCCTGGAGCCTTAGTTGGGACAATGAGCAGTTCTTC
14,.,TRBV7-2,TRBJ2-1,.,CASSLKQAYGEQFF,TGTGCCAGCAGCTTAAAGCAGGCGTACGGGGAGCAGTTCTTC
15,.,TRBV28,TRBJ1-5,.,CASSLSGTNNQPQHF,TGTGCCAGCAGTTTATCCGGGACCAACAATCAGCCCCAGCATTTT
15,few,TRBV2,TRBJ2-2,.,CASKEDGVLTGELFF,TGTGCCAGCAAGGAGGACGGGGTCTTAACCGGGGAGCTGTTTTTT
15,.,TRBV11-3,TRBJ2-3,TRBD2,CASSLTAGGKDTQYF,TGTGCCAGCAGCCTCACAGCGGGAGGAAAAGATACGCAGTATTTT
11,.,TRBV28,TRBJ1-2,.,CASSDPIGYTF,TGTGCCAGCAGTGATCCGATTGGCTACACCTTC
15,.,TRBV5-1,TRBJ2-5,TRBD2,CASSSGGLGQETQYF,TGCGCCAGCAGTAGCGGGGGGCTAGGGCAAGAGACCCAGTACTTC
15,few,TRBV13,TRBJ2-2,.,CASSFQGMNTGELFF,TGTGCCAGCAGCTTCCAGGGGATGAACACCGGGGAGCTGTTTTTT
11,.,TRBV18,TRBJ1-4,.,CASSPAEKLFF,TGTGCCAGCTCACCGGCCGAAAAACTGTTTTTT
13,.,TRBV29-1,TRBJ1-2,.,CSAWQGQYRGYTF,TGCAGCGCATGGCAGGGGCAGTATCGAGGCTACACCTTC
15,few,TRBV18,TRBJ1-3,.,CASSPTENSGNTIYF,TGTGCCAGCTCACCGACCGAAAACTCTGGAAACACCATATATTTT
15,.,TRBV6-5,TRBJ1-5,.,CASSYSPNSNQPQHF,TGTGCCAGCAGTTACTCACCTAATAGCAATCAGCCCCAGCATTTT
16,.,TRBV4-3,TRBJ2-5,TRBD2,CASSQVLGASGETQYF,TGCGCCAGCAGCCAAGTCCTCGGAGCTAGCGGGGAGACCCAGTACTTC
12,.,TRBV29-1,TRBJ2-5,.,CSVAQNQETQYF,TGCAGCGTCGCACAGAATCAAGAGACCCAGTACTTC
14,few,TRBV5-1,TRBJ1-6,.,CASPRDGDNSPLHF,TGCGCCAGTCCTCGGGACGGCGATAATTCACCCCTCCACTTT
15,.,TRBV28,TRBJ2-6,.,CASNPQGSGANVLTF,TGTGCCAGCAACCCGCAGGGGAGTGGGGCCAACGTCCTGACTTTC
17,.,TRBV5-1,TRBJ2-7,TRBD2,CASKLKDSSGRGYEQYF,TGCGCCAGCAAACTAAAAGATTCTAGCGGGAGGGGTTACGAGCAGTACTTC
15,.,TRBV5-5,TRBJ1-2,TRBD1,CASSLAQGASYGYTF,TGTGCCAGCAGCTTGGCTCAGGGGGCTTCGTATGGCTACACCTTC